The clone carrying this T cell receptor (beta chain) was recorded a few times. Antigen specificity is unknown. The sample comes from a study of shared clonotypes between healthy human individuals. Study-wide findings and caveats: Rarefaction revealed incomplete sorted-subset sequencing despite large depth.

TCRdb's table, derived via immunoSEQ multiplex PCR, lists solely in-frame clones and lacks some. Of about 190,000 clones detected, 66% appear once; the ten largest clones hold less than 11%. CDR1 and CDR2 (germline): SEHNR, FQNEAQ (reference sequence). With V trimmed by 4 bases and J by 6 bases, 7 bases remained unmatched. The CDR3 sequence is 15 residues long. The specimen was memory CD4+ T cells sorted from blood. The subset denotes: CD45RA-negative fraction. The chain couples TRBV7-9 to TRBJ1-5; 9 bases are shared with TRBD1. The clonotype comes from a man in his thirties or forties in good health. This CDR3 reads CASSWTGAVGQPQHF. DNA of the CDR3: TGTGCCAGCAGCTGGACAGGGGCGGTCGGTCAGCCCCAGCATTTT.